A selection of T cell receptor beta chains follows, all from one sample in a study of CD8 T cells in Susac syndrome. TCRdb reprocessed the immunoSEQ multiplex PCR reads with MiXCR, giving one entry per CDR3 protein. The table includes 150,000 or so distinct CDR3 sequences, about 96% detected once. The material sequenced was CD4+ T cells from PBMCs. All receptors derive from a human donor with Susac syndrome. The CDR3 runs from the conserved cysteine through the conserved F or W. Each record gives: D gene, J gene, V gene, clone size, CDR3 DNA, CDR3 protein. The D gene is left open where the match is weak. Size tells how often a clone was seen (once, few, many) or the class of an expanded clone, and some rows leave it out.

NA	TRBJ1-5	TRBV4-1	NA	TGCGCCAGCAGCCAAGAACAGGGTGGGCAGCCCCAGCATTTT	CASSQEQGGQPQHF
NA	TRBJ2-5	TRBV20-1	NA	TGCAGTGCTAGTCCCTTAAGACTCCGGGGGGAGACCCAGTACTTC	CSASPLRLRGETQYF
NA	TRBJ2-2	TRBV12-3/TRBV12-4	once	TGTGCCAGCAGTTTATGGGCTAACACCGGGGAGCTGTTTTTT	CASSLWANTGELFF
NA	TRBJ2-1	TRBV14	NA	TGTGCCAGCAGCCCGCTCCAGGGGGGACCCTACAATGAGCAGTTCTTC	CASSPLQGGPYNEQFF
NA	TRBJ2-1	TRBV29-1	NA	TGCAGCGTAAGGGGGTACGATGAGCAGTTCTTC	CSVRGYDEQFF
NA	TRBJ2-1	TRBV7-9	few	TGTGCCAGCAGCTCGCTGTACAATGAGCAGTTCTTC	CASSSLYNEQFF
NA	TRBJ2-6	TRBV6-2/TRBV6-3	NA	TGTGCCAGCAGTTACGGACCGATTAGCTCTGGGGCCAACGTCCTGACTTTC	CASSYGPISSGANVLTF
NA	TRBJ1-1	TRBV6-5	NA	TGTGCCAGCAGTTACCTAGGGGAGGGGAACACTGAAGCTTTCTTT	CASSYLGEGNTEAFF
NA	TRBJ1-1	TRBV29-1	NA	TGCAGCGGGGGGGGGCCGTTGAACACTGAAGCTTTCTTT	CSGGGPLNTEAFF
NA	TRBJ2-1	TRBV4-3	once	TGCGCCAGCAGCCAAGATGCGACTATTCAACACAATGAGCAGTTCTTC	CASSQDATIQHNEQFF
TRBD2	TRBJ2-6	TRBV9	NA	TGTGCCAGCAGCGTTCGGACTAGCCGGTCTGGGGCCAACGTCCTGACTTTC	CASSVRTSRSGANVLTF
NA	TRBJ2-5	TRBV29-1	NA	TGCAGCGTTGGAGGCAGCAGTCGAGAGACCCAGTACTTC	CSVGGSSRETQYF
NA	TRBJ2-3	TRBV29-1	NA	TGCAGCGTTGATGGGAGAACTAGCACAGATACGCAGTATTTT	CSVDGRTSTDTQYF
TRBD1	TRBJ1-5	TRBV19	NA	TGTGCCAGTAGAGGCTCCGGGACAGGGAATCAGCCCCAGCATTTT	CASRGSGTGNQPQHF
NA	TRBJ1-5	TRBV20-1	NA	TGCAGTGCGGGTGACATACAGCCCCAGCATTTT	CSAGDIQPQHF
NA	TRBJ2-2	TRBV6-5	NA	TGTGCCAGCAGCCGCTGGGAGAACACCGGGGAGCTGTTTTTT	CASSRWENTGELFF